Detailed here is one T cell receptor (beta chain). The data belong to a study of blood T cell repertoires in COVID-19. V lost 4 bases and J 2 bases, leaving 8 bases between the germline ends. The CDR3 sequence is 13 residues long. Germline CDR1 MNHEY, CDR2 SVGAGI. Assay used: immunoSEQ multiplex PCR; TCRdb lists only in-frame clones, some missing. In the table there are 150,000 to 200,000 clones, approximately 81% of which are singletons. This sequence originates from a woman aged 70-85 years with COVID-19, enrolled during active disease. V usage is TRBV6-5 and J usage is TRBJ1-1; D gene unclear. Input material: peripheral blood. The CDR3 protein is CASSSQRNTEAFF. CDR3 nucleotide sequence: TGTGCCAGCAGTTCCCAGCGAAACACTGAAGCTTTCTTT.